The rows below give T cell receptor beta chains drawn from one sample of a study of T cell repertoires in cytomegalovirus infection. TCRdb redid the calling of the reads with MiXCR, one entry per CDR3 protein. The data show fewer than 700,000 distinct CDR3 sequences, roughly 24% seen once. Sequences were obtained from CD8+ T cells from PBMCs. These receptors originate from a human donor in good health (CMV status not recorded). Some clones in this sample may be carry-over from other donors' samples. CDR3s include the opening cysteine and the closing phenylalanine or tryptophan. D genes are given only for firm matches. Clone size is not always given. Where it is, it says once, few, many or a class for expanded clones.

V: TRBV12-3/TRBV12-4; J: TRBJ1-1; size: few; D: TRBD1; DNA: TGTGCCAGCAGTTTTGGGACAGTTGAAGCTTTCTTT; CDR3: CASSFGTVEAFF
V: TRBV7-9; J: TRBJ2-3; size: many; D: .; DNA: TGTGCCAGCAGCTTACCCCGTCGACCGGATGCGGGGACCGATACGCAGTATTTT; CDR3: CASSLPRRPDAGTDTQYF
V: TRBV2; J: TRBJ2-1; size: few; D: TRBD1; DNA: TGTGCCAGCAACCGTCCGGACAGGGGCTCCTACAATGAGCAGTTCTTC; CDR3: CASNRPDRGSYNEQFF
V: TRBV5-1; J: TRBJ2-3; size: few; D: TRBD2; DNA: TGCGCCAGCAGCTTGGTGCTAGCGGCCCGCACAGATACGCAGTATTTT; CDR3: CASSLVLAARTDTQYF
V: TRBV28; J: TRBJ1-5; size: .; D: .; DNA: TGTGCCAGCATTCAAGGAGAGGGTTGGGGCAATCAGCCCCAGCATTTT; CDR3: CASIQGEGWGNQPQHF
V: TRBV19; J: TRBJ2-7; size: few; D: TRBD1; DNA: TGTGCCAGTAGTCCTCTCCCGACAGGGAACTACGAGCAGTACTTC; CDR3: CASSPLPTGNYEQYF
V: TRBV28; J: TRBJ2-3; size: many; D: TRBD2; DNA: TGTGCCAGCAGTCAACTAGCGGGGGAATACACAGATACGCAGTATTTT; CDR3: CASSQLAGEYTDTQYF
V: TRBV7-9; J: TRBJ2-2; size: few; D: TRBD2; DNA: TGTGCCGACGGCGGGGGGAACACCGGGGAGCTGTTTTTT; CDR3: CADGGGNTGELFF
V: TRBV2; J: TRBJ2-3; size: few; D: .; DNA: TGTGCCAGCATTCCGACTAGCACAGATACGCAGTATTTT; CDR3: CASIPTSTDTQYF
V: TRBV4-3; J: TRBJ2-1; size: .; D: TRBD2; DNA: TGCGCCAGCAGCCAAGGGGCTAGCGGGGGCCCCAGCTCCTACAATGAGCAGTTCTTC; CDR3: CASSQGASGGPSSYNEQFF
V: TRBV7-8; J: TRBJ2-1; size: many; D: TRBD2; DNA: TGTGCCAGCAGCTTAGCAGGCGGGGGGGCCAACAATGAGCAGTTCTTC; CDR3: CASSLAGGGANNEQFF